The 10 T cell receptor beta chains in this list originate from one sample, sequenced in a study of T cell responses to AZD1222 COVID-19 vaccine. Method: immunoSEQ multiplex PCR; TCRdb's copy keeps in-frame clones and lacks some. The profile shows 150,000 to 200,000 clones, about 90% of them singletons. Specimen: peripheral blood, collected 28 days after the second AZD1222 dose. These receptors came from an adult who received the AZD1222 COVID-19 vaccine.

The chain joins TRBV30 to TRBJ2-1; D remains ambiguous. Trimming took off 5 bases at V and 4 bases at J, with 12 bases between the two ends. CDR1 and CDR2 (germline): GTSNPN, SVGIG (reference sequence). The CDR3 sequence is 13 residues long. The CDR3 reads CAWAPVGYNEQFF. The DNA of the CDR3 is TGTGCCTGGGCGCCGGTGGGGTACAATGAGCAGTTCTTC.

CDR3 DNA: TGTGCCAGTAGTAGGGCGAACACTGAAGCTTTCTTT. Its translation: CASSRANTEAFF. The chain links TRBV19 to TRBJ1-1; D gene uncertain. The V end was cut by 4 bases, the J end by 1 base, with 4 bases between. CDR3 size: 12 residues. Germline values: CDR1 LNHDA, CDR2 SQIVND (reference sequence). Full variable domain (rest looked up from reference TRBV19 and TRBJ1-1): DGGITQSPKYLFRKEGQNVTLSCEQNLNHDAMYWYRQDPGQGLRLIYYSQIVNDFQKGDIAEGYSVSREKKESFPLTVTSAQKNPTAFYLCASSRANTEAFFGQGTRLTVV.

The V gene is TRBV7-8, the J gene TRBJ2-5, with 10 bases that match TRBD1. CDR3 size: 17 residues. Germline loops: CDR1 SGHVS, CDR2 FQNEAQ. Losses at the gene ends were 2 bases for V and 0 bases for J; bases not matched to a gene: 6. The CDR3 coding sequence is TGTGCCAGCAGCTTAAGGGGACAGGGGTCAAACCAAGAGACCCAGTACTTC. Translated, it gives CASSLRGQGSNQETQYF.

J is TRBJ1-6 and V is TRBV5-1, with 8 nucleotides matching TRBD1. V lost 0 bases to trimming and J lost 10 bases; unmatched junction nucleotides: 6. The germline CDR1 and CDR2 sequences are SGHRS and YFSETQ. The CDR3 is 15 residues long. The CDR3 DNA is TGCGCCAGCAGCTTGGACGGACAGGGACGATCACCCCTCCACTTT. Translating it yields CASSLDGQGRSPLHF.

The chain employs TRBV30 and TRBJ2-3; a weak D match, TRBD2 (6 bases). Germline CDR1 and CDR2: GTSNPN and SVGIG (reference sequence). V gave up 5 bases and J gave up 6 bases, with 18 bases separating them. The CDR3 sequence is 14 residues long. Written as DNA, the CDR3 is TGTGCCTGGGAAGACGGGACCCGGGGGGATACGCAGTATTTT. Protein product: CAWEDGTRGDTQYF.

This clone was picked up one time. The DNA for the CDR3 is TGTGCCAGCTCTGGGGGTGGGGGTTTCTCTGGAAACACCATATATTTT. This encodes CASSGGGGFSGNTIYF. The rearrangement links TRBV28 to TRBJ1-3, with D perhaps matching TRBD1 (5 bases). Germline V gene lookup returns CDR1 MDHEN and CDR2 SYDVKM. The CDR3 extends over 16 amino acids. Trimming stripped 8 bases from V and 0 bases from J, with 17 bases between.

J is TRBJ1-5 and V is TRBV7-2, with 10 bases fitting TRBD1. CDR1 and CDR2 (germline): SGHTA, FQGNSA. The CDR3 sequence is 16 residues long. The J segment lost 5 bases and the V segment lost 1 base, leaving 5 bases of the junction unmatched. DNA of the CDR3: TGTGCCAGCAGCTTAGGGACAGGGGGGGACTATCAGCCCCAGCATTTT. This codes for CASSLGTGGDYQPQHF.

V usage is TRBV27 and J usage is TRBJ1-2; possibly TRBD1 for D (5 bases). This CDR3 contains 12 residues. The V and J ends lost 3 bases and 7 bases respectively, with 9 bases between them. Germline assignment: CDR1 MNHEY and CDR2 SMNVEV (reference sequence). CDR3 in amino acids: CASSFSGTGYTF. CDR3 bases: TGTGCCAGCAGTTTTAGCGGGACTGGCTACACCTTC.

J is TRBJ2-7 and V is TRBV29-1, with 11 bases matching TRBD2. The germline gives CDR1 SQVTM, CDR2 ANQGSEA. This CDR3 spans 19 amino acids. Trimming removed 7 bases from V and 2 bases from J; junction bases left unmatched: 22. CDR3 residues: CSAVNADGLAGRAPYEQYF. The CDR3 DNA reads TGCAGCGCCGTTAACGCCGATGGACTAGCGGGTCGAGCCCCCTACGAGCAGTACTTC.

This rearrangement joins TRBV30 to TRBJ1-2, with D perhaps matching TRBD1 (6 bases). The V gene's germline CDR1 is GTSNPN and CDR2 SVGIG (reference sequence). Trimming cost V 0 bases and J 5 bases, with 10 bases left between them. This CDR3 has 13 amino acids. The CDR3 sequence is CAWSVQGKYGYTF. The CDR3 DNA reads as TGTGCCTGGAGTGTACAGGGAAAATATGGCTACACCTTC.